Following are 2 T cell receptor beta chains from one sample sequenced in a study of CD8 T cells in ankylosing spondylitis. Overall study results and limits: What appeared characteristic of ankylosing spondylitis blood was a TCR beta motif of eight highly homologous variants.

No antigens are known for them. TCRdb processed the 5' RACE reads anew with MiXCR; each CDR3 protein has one entry. The sample contains roughly 440,000 distinct CDR3 sequences, roughly a sixth of which appear only once. Source material: blood, either unsorted or a sorted T cell fraction (not recorded which). Receptor source: a male donor with ankylosing spondylitis.

This clonotype was seen many times. The chain couples TRBV5-1 to TRBJ2-2; TRBD2 might be the D (5 bases). CDR1 and CDR2 from the germline V gene are SGHRS and YFSETQ. The CDR3 sequence is 13 residues long. The V and J ends lost 6 bases and 5 bases respectively, with 11 bases between them. CDR3 coding DNA: TGCGCCAGCAATGTAGGCGGGACCGGGGAGCTGTTTTTT. Its protein is CASNVGGTGELFF.

The chain carries TRBV15 and TRBJ2-7; perhaps TRBD1 as D (5 bases). Trimming took off 0 bases at V and 6 bases at J, with 9 bases between the two ends. Germline loops: CDR1 LNHNV, CDR2 YYDKDF (reference sequence). The CDR3 is 13 residues long. CDR3 coding DNA: TGTGCCACCAGCAGAGATGGGGCTAGCGAGCAGTACTTC. Translation: CATSRDGASEQYF.